Listed below are T cell receptor beta chains from one sample, sequenced in a study of T cells in localized non-small cell lung cancer. TCRdb keeps only in-frame clones here, not all; method: immunoSEQ multiplex PCR. The sample consists of 50,000 or so clones, around 81% of them appearing once. The sequenced sample was peripheral blood, obtained before any cancer treatment. The receptor source for this set is a female donor older than 55 with stage II squamous cell lung carcinoma. CDR3s include the opening cysteine and the closing phenylalanine or tryptophan. A D gene is named only where the DNA matches it firmly.

d_call	v_call	j_call	cdr3_aa	cdr3_nt
TRBD1	TRBV18	TRBJ2-1	CASSANDRAGEQFF	TGTGCCAGCTCAGCAAATGACAGGGCGGGTGAGCAGTTCTTC
NA	TRBV4-3	TRBJ2-1	CASSQDPPPSSYNEQFF	TGCGCCAGCAGCCAAGATCCTCCCCCGAGCTCCTACAATGAGCAGTTCTTC
NA	TRBV11-2	TRBJ2-2	CASSLNTGELFF	TGTGCCAGCAGCCTCAACACCGGGGAGCTGTTTTTT
NA	TRBV11-2	TRBJ2-7	CASSLAGTSYEQYF	TGTGCCAGCAGCTTAGCCGGGACATCCTACGAGCAGTACTTC
TRBD1	TRBV5-6	TRBJ1-2	CASSLRQGPSYGYTF	TGTGCCAGCAGCCTTCGACAGGGGCCCAGCTATGGCTACACCTTC
TRBD1	TRBV7-3	TRBJ2-1	CASSFSGTGVNEQFF	TGTGCCAGCAGCTTCTCCGGGACAGGGGTCAATGAGCAGTTCTTC
TRBD1	TRBV25-1	TRBJ2-6	CASGTGISGANVLTF	TGTGCTTCCGGGACAGGGATCTCTGGGGCCAACGTCCTGACTTTC
NA	TRBV6-1	TRBJ2-2	CASSERNGGELFF	TGTGCCAGCAGTGAAAGGAACGGCGGGGAGCTGTTTTTT
NA	TRBV9	TRBJ2-1	CASSVAAGRSYNEQFF	TGTGCCAGCAGCGTAGCCGCGGGGCGCTCCTACAATGAGCAGTTCTTC
NA	TRBV27	TRBJ2-3	CASSLISLGTDTQYF	TGTGCCAGCAGTTTGATTAGCTTGGGGACAGATACGCAGTATTTT
NA	TRBV23-1	TRBJ2-1	CASSQSPNNEQFF	TGCGCCAGCAGTCAATCCCCAAACAATGAGCAGTTCTTC
TRBD2	TRBV19	TRBJ2-6	CASRQAGGSGANVLTF	TGTGCCAGTAGACAAGCGGGGGGCTCTGGGGCCAACGTCCTGACTTTC
NA	TRBV6-4	TRBJ2-6	CASSTISGANVLTF	TGTGCCAGCAGTACTATCTCTGGGGCCAACGTCCTGACTTTC
TRBD1	TRBV6-6	TRBJ1-3	CASRQGAGGNTIYF	TGTGCCAGCAGGCAGGGGGCAGGGGGAAACACCATATATTTT
NA	TRBV29-1	TRBJ1-5	CSVVYSSNQPQHF	TGCAGCGTTGTATACAGTAGCAATCAGCCCCAGCATTTT
TRBD2	TRBV2	TRBJ2-5	CASTGGGGETQYF	TGTGCCAGCACGGGAGGCGGGGGAGAGACCCAGTACTTC
NA	TRBV30	TRBJ1-1	CAWNKGSNTEAFF	TGTGCCTGGAATAAGGGTTCGAACACTGAAGCTTTCTTT
NA	TRBV20-1	TRBJ2-3	CSAGRADTQYF	TGCAGTGCAGGAAGGGCAGATACGCAGTATTTT
NA	TRBV19	TRBJ1-1	CASSILENTEAFF	TGTGCCAGTAGTATCCTAGAGAACACTGAAGCTTTCTTT
NA	TRBV5-1	TRBJ1-1	CASSLAGLTTEAFF	TGCGCCAGCAGCTTGGCAGGGCTGACCACTGAAGCTTTCTTT
NA	TRBV12-5	TRBJ1-5	CASGLGWGRRESQPQHF	TGTGCTAGTGGTTTGGGATGGGGCAGGAGGGAAAGTCAGCCCCAGCATTTT
NA	TRBV23-1	TRBJ1-2	CASSQFSRHYGYTF	TGCGCCAGCAGTCAATTTTCCAGGCACTATGGCTACACCTTC